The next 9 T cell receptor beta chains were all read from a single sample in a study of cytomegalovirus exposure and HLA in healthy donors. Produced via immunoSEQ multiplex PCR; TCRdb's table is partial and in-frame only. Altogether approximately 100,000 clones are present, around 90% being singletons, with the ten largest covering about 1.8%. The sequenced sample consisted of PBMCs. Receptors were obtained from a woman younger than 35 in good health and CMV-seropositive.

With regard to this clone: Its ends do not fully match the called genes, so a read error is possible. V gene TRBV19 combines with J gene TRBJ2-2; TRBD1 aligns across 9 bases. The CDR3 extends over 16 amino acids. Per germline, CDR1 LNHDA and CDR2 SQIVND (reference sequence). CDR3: CASSLDRGYNTGELFF. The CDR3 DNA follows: TGTGCCAGTAGTCTAGACAGGGGGTATAACACCGGGGAGCTGTTTTTT.

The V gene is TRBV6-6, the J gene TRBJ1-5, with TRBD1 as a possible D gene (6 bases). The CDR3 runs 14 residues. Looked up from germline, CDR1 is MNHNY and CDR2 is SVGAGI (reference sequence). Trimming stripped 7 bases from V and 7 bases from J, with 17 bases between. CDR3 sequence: CASKMLRGAQPQHF. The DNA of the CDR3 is TGTGCCAGCAAAATGCTCAGGGGTGCCCAGCCCCAGCATTTT.

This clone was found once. The DNA of the CDR3 is TGTGCCAGCAGCCAAGAGGGAGTCACAGATACGCAGTATTTT. It yields the protein CASSQEGVTDTQYF. This chain links TRBV4-2 with TRBJ2-3; maybe TRBD2 (5 bases). The CDR3 length is 14 residues. In germline, CDR1 is LGHNA, CDR2 YNFKEQ. V lost 0 bases to trimming and J lost 2 bases, with 6 bases between them.

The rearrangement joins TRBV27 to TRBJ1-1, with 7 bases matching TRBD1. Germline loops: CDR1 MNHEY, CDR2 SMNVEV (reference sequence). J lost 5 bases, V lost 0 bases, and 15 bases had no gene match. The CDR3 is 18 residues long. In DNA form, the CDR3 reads TGTGCCAGCAGTTTATCCCCAAGGAGGGGGCGCATACTTACTGAAGCTTTCTTT. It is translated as CASSLSPRRGRILTEAFF.

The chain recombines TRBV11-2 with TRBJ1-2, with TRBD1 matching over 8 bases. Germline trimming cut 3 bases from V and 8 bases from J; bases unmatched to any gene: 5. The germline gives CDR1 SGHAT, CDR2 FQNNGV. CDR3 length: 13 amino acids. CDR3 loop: CASSFDRGTGYTF. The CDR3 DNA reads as TGTGCCAGCAGCTTCGACAGGGGAACCGGCTACACCTTC. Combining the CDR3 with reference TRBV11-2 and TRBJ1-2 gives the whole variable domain EAGVAQSPRYKIIEKRQSVAFWCNPISGHATLYWYQQILGQGPKLLIQFQNNGVVDDSQLPKDRFSAERLKGVDSTLKIQPAKLEDSAVYLCASSFDRGTGYTFGSGTRLTVV.

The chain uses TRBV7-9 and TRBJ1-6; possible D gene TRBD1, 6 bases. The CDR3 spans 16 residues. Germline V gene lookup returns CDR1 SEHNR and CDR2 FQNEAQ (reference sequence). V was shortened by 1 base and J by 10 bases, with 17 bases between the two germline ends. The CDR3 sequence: CASSLEVQGRGSPLHF. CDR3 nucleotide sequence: TGTGCCAGCAGCTTAGAGGTGCAGGGGCGTGGATCACCCCTCCACTTT.

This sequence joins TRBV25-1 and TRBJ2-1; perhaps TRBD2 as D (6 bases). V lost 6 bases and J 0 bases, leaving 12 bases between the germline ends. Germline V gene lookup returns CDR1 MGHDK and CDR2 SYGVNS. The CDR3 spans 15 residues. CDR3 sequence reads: CASRDSGSSYNEQFF. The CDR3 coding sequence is TGTGCCAGCAGGGATAGCGGTAGCTCCTACAATGAGCAGTTCTTC. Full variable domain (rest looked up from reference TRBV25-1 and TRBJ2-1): EADIYQTPRYLVIGTGKKITLECSQTMGHDKMYWYQQDPGMELHLIHYSYGVNSTEKGDLSSESTVSRIRTEHFPLTLESARPSHTSQYLCASRDSGSSYNEQFFGPGTRLTVL.

The CDR3 sequence is CSVAPRGYGYTF. The DNA of the CDR3 is TGCAGCGTTGCACCCAGGGGATATGGCTACACCTTC. The rearrangement links TRBV29-1 to TRBJ1-2, with a possible D match to TRBD1 (6 bases). Germline lookup yields CDR1 SQVTM and CDR2 ANQGSEA. The germline V and J ends were trimmed by 4 bases and 5 bases, with 11 bases remaining between them. The CDR3 consists of 12 residues.

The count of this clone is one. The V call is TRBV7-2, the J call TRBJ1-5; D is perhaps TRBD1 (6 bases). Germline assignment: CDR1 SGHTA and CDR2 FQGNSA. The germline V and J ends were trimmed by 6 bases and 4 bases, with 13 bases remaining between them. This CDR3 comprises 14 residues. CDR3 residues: CASSKGGGNQPQHF. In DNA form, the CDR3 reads TGTGCCAGCAGTAAGGGGGGGGGTAATCAGCCCCAGCATTTT.